A single sample gave rise to the 2 T cell receptor beta chains below, sequenced in a study of T cell responses to AZD1222 COVID-19 vaccine. The method was immunoSEQ multiplex PCR; TCRdb's version includes in-frame clones alone and lacks a portion of them. Of some 170,000 clones listed, over 85% were seen once; the top ten hold approximately 2.5%. Source: peripheral blood, taken on day 0 of AZD1222 vaccination. The receptors were sampled from an adult in good health.

This chain joins TRBV6-6 and TRBJ1-6, with a possible D match to TRBD1 (5 bases). Germline CDR1 MNHNY, CDR2 SVGAGI (reference sequence). The CDR3 is 14 residues long. Trimming stripped 5 bases from V and 7 bases from J, with 12 bases between. The CDR3 loop is CASSLSGNNSPLHF. CDR3 nucleotide sequence: TGTGCCAGCAGTCTCTCAGGGAACAATTCACCCCTCCACTTT.

The V and J genes are TRBV18 and TRBJ2-2, with 9 nucleotides matching TRBD2. The trim removed 6 bases at V and 0 bases at J, leaving 17 bases unmatched. Germline V gene sequence: CDR1 KGHSH, CDR2 LQKENI. The CDR3 spans 20 residues. In nucleotides, the CDR3 is TGTGCCAGCTCGACGAAAGGGCTAGCGGGAAAGGCGGCGAACACCGGGGAGCTGTTTTTT. It encodes CASSTKGLAGKAANTGELFF.